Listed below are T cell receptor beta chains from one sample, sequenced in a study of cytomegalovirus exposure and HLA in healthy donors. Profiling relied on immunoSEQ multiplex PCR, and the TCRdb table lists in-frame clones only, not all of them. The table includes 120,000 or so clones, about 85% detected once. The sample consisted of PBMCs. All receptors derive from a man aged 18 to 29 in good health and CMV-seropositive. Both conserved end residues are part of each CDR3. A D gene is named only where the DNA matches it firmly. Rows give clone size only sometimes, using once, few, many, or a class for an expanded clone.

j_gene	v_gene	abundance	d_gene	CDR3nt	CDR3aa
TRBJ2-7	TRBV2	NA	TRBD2	TGTGCCAGCAGTGCAAGGCAGGGACTAGCGGGGGGCGAGCAGTACTTC	CASSARQGLAGGEQYF
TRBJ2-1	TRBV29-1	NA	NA	TGCAGCGTTGACGGACTACCGATAGATGAGCAGTTCTTC	CSVDGLPIDEQFF
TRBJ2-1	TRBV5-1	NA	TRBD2	TGCGCCAGCAGCTCAATAGCGGGTGGTGAGCAGTTCTTC	CASSSIAGGEQFF
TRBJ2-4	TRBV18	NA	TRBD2	TGTGCCAGCTCACCATTCCTCGGCGTCGGGGGGGCCGCCAAAAACATTCAGTACTTC	CASSPFLGVGGAAKNIQYF
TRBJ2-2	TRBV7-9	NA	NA	TGTGCCAGCAGCTTTGAAGAGGCCGGGGAGCTGTTTTTT	CASSFEEAGELFF
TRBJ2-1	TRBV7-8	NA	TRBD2	TGTGCCAGCAGACTAGCGGAGAACAATGAGCAGTTCTTC	CASRLAENNEQFF
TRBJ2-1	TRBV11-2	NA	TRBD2	TGTGCCAGCAGCATTACTAGCGGGGGGTACTTTGATGAGCAGTTCTTC	CASSITSGGYFDEQFF
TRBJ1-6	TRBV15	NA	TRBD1	TGTGCCACCAGCAGACTGACAGGGAGTGATTCACCCCTCCACTTT	CATSRLTGSDSPLHF
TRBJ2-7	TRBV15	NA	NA	TGTGCCACCAGCAGAGATCTCGGGGGAGATTACGAGCAGTACTTC	CATSRDLGGDYEQYF
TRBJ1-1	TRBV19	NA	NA	TGTGCCAGTAGCGACACGCCTCTGGGAGCTTTCTTT	CASSDTPLGAFF
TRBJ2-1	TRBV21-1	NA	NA	TGTGCCAGCAAGGGGGACAGGTTGTCCTACAATGAGCAGTTCTTC	CASKGDRLSYNEQFF
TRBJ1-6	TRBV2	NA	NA	TGTGCCAGCAGTGACTCTTTACCCCTCCACTTT	CASSDSLPLHF
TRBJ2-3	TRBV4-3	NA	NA	TGCGCCAGCAGCCAAGCAGCTAGCGCTCCACCCACAGATACGCAGTATTTT	CASSQAASAPPTDTQYF
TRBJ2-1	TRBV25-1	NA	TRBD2	TGTGCCAGCAGCGGTGAGCGGGGTTGGAATGAGCAGTTCTTC	CASSGERGWNEQFF
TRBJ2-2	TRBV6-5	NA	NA	TGTGCCAGCAGTTATGACACCTACACCGGGGAGCTGTTTTTT	CASSYDTYTGELFF
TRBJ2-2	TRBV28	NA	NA	TGTGCCAGCAGTCATCGGGACTTTCACACCGGGGAGCTGTTTTTT	CASSHRDFHTGELFF
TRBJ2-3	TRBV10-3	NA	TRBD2	TGTGCCATCAGGGGGGACGGGGGGAGCACAGATACGCAGTATTTT	CAIRGDGGSTDTQYF
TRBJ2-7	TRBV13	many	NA	TGTGCCAGCAGCTTAGGCCCAGGGTCCTACGAGCAGTACTTC	CASSLGPGSYEQYF
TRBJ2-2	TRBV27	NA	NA	TGTGCCAGCAGTCCAAACAGGGTTAGCGGGGAGCTGTTTTTT	CASSPNRVSGELFF
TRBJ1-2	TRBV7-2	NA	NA	TGTGCCAGCAGCTTAGAAGGGGTGGGAAGCTACACCTTC	CASSLEGVGSYTF
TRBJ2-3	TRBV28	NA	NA	TGTGCCAGCAGTTCCCGAGGGACATTTAATGACTATTTT	CASSSRGTFNDYF
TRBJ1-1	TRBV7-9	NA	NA	TGTGCCAGCAGCCCGGTAGCCACTGAAGCTTTCTTT	CASSPVATEAFF
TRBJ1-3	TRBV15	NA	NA	TGTGCCATTTCAGGCTCTGGAAACACCATATATTTT	CAISGSGNTIYF
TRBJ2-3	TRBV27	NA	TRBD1	TGTGCCAGCAGCGTGCGTAGGGGACAGGGAGGGTGGACAGATACGCAGTATTTT	CASSVRRGQGGWTDTQYF
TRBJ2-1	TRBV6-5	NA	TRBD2	TGTGCCAGCAGGGACGGGACTACCTACAATGAGCAGTTCTTC	CASRDGTTYNEQFF
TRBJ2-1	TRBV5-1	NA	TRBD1	TGCGCCAGCAGCTCATTACAGGGGGCTAAGGGAAGCTCCTACAATGAGCAGTTCTTC	CASSSLQGAKGSSYNEQFF
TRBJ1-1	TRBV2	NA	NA	TGTGCCAGCAGCCTCGACATCGCTGAAGCTTTCTTT	CASSLDIAEAFF
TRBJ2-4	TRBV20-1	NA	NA	TGCAGTGCCAAGGACAATGGCATTCAGTACTTC	CSAKDNGIQYF
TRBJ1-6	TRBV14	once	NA	TGTGCCACCTCACCGAGCTCCTATAATTCACCCCTCCACTTT	CATSPSSYNSPLHF
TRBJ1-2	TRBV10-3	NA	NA	TGTGCCATCAGTGAGTCGGCAGGGCGGAAAGGCTACACCTTC	CAISESAGRKGYTF
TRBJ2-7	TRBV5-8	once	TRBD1	TGTGCCAGCAATCCGATGGGACAGGGTACGGAGTACGAGCAGTACTTC	CASNPMGQGTEYEQYF
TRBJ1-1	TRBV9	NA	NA	TGTGCCAGCAGCGTAGGACAGGACACTGAAGCTTTCTTT	CASSVGQDTEAFF
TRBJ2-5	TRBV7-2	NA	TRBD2	TGTGCCAGCAGCCCCGTAGCGGGGAGGCAAGAGACCCAGTACTTC	CASSPVAGRQETQYF
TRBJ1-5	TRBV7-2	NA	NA	TGTGCCAGCAGCTTAACGGGGGATGGCAATCAGCCCCAGCATTTT	CASSLTGDGNQPQHF
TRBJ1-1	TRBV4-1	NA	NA	TGCGCCAGCAGCCAAGTTTTCGAGGAGAACACTGAAGCTTTCTTT	CASSQVFEENTEAFF
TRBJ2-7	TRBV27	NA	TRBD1	TGTGCCAGCAGAGACGGACAGGGGCCGTACGAGCAGTACTTC	CASRDGQGPYEQYF
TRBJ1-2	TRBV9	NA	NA	TGTGCCAGCAGCTTTCGGACAGATGACTATGGCTACACCTTC	CASSFRTDDYGYTF
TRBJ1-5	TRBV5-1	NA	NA	TGCGCCAGCAGCTTGGATGGGAGTGGCAATCAGCCCCAGCATTTT	CASSLDGSGNQPQHF
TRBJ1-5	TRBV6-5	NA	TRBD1	TGTGCCAGCAGGGACAGGGGGGGAGGTAATCAGCCCCAGCATTTT	CASRDRGGGNQPQHF
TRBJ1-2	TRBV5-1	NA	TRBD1	TGCGCCAGCAGCTTAGGACAGGGGGTAGTAGGCTACACCTTC	CASSLGQGVVGYTF
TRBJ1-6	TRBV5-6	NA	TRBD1	TGTGCCAGCAGCCCCCGACAGGGGGATTCACCCCTCCACTTT	CASSPRQGDSPLHF
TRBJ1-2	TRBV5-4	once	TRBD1	TGTGCCAGCAGTCGACAGGGGAGGGACTATGGCTACACCTTC	CASSRQGRDYGYTF
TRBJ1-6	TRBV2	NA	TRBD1	TGTGCCAGCAGTCGTGAGGGGGCGATTAATTCACCCCTCCACTTT	CASSREGAINSPLHF
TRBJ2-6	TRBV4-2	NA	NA	TGTGCCAGCAGCCCACAGGAAAACTCTGGGGCCAACGTCCTGACTTTC	CASSPQENSGANVLTF